These 28 T cell receptor beta chains originate from one sample sequenced in a study of Tregs in tolerant kidney transplant recipients. The repertoire was sequenced with immunoSEQ multiplex PCR; TCRdb's copy has only in-frame clones and lacks some. The sample lists around 98,000 clones, roughly 93% seen once, with 0.46% in the top ten. The source material was CD4+ T cells from blood, sampled before the transplant. These receptors were taken from a human donor who received a combined kidney and bone marrow transplant.

The chain joins TRBV15 to TRBJ2-5; the match to TRBD2 covers 10 bases. The J call may be incorrect, as the DNA end agrees better with TRBJ2-7. Germline assignment: CDR1 LNHNV and CDR2 YYDKDF (reference sequence). The CDR3 length is 14 residues. Here the CDR3 reads CATSLSSGSDEQYF. The CDR3 coding sequence is TGTGCCACCAGCCTCTCTAGCGGGAGCGACGAGCAGTACTTC.

About this clone itself: An end of the junction does not agree with germline; a read error may underlie this. The V gene is TRBV19, the J gene TRBJ2-6; possible D gene TRBD2, 5 bases. Germline V gene lookup returns CDR1 LNHDA and CDR2 SQIVND (reference sequence). CDR3 length equals 11 residues. CDR3 residues: CASSSVGREVF. DNA for the CDR3: TGTGCCAGTAGTAGCGTAGGACGGGAAGTGTTC.

J is TRBJ2-6 and V is TRBV10-2, with TRBD2 as a possible D gene (6 bases). This CDR3 spans 17 amino acids. V was clipped by 8 bases and J by 0 bases, with 17 bases between them. CDR1 is WSHSY, CDR2 SAAADI, per germline. CDR3 sequence reads: CASGPGRGFSGANVLTF. CDR3 in DNA: TGCGCCAGCGGTCCCGGACGGGGGTTCTCTGGGGCCAACGTCCTGACTTTC.

V and J are TRBV7-2 and TRBJ1-2; TRBD1 matches 11 bases. The V gene's germline CDR1 is SGHTA and CDR2 FQGNSA. V dropped 6 bases and J dropped 4; count of bases not matched to a gene: 10. This CDR3 comprises 16 residues. As DNA, the CDR3 is TGTGCCAGCAGTTTAACCGGGACAGGGGGTTTCTATGGCTACACCTTC. This codes for CASSLTGTGGFYGYTF.

The V gene is TRBV18, the J gene TRBJ1-5; possibly TRBD1 for D (5 bases). Trimming left V 5 bases short and J 3 bases short, with 17 bases between. This CDR3 is 16 amino acids long. CDR1 KGHSH and CDR2 LQKENI come from the germline V gene. Written as DNA, the CDR3 is TGTGCCAGCTCATTTTCAATTGCAGGGATCAATCAGCCCCAGCATTTT. Amino acids: CASSFSIAGINQPQHF.

J is TRBJ2-3 and V is TRBV6-6; 12 nucleotides line up with TRBD2. This CDR3 has 15 residues. Trimming removed 7 bases from V and 6 bases from J; junction bases left unmatched: 8. Germline CDR1 is MNHNY and CDR2 is SVGAGI (reference sequence). CDR3 sequence reads: CASTASGRAFDTQYF. As DNA, the CDR3 is TGTGCCAGCACCGCTAGCGGGAGGGCTTTCGATACGCAGTATTTT.

J is TRBJ1-2 and V is TRBV18; no clear D gene. The CDR3 is 13 amino acids. Trimming took off 3 bases at V and 9 bases at J, with 14 bases between the two ends. Germline CDR1 and CDR2: KGHSH and LQKENI. CDR3 in DNA: TGTGCCAGCTCACCCCTAGAGGATAGTAGCTACACCTTC. Translated: CASSPLEDSSYTF.

This clone has only one observation. The J gene is TRBJ2-2, the V gene TRBV5-1, with TRBD1 matching over 7 bases. Germline V CDR1 and CDR2: SGHRS, YFSETQ. Trimming took 0 bases from V and 2 from J; bases not matched to a gene: 10. The CDR3 contains 18 residues. CDR3 protein: CASSLGFGGQTNTGELFF. DNA of the CDR3: TGCGCCAGCAGCTTGGGCTTTGGGGGACAGACAAACACCGGGGAGCTGTTTTTT.

The V and J genes are TRBV27 and TRBJ2-1; perhaps TRBD1 as D (5 bases). V dropped 3 bases and J dropped 7 bases, with 10 bases sitting between them. This CDR3 spans 13 amino acids. The germline V gene encodes CDR1 MNHEY and CDR2 SMNVEV (reference sequence). The CDR3 loop is CASSFRQRNEQFF. The CDR3 DNA reads as TGTGCCAGCAGTTTTCGACAGAGGAATGAGCAGTTCTTC.

The genes are TRBV5-1 and TRBJ1-1; 11 positions agree with TRBD1. The J segment lost 7 bases and the V segment lost 0 bases, leaving 5 bases of the junction unmatched. The germline gives CDR1 SGHRS, CDR2 YFSETQ. The CDR3 length is 15 residues. CDR3 sequence (DNA): TGCGCCAGCAGCTTGGCCGGGACAGGGGGTTATGAAGCTTTCTTT. Translated, it gives CASSLAGTGGYEAFF.

This clone has a single count. Within the sample, other DNA sequences also encode this same CDR3. The chain employs TRBV10-3 and TRBJ1-2; TRBD1 might be the D (6 bases). Looked up from germline, CDR1 is ENHRY and CDR2 is SYGVKD. The length of the CDR3 is 15 residues. Trimming left V 5 bases short and J 4 bases short, with 17 bases between. For the CDR3, the DNA is TGTGCCATCAGTCAGGGGATTGGACAGTTCTATGGCTACACCTTC. It is translated as CAISQGIGQFYGYTF.

This chain joins TRBV7-2 and TRBJ2-3; TRBD1 matches 8 bases. V was clipped by 7 bases and J by 3 bases; unmatched bases: 6. CDR3 length: 14 amino acids. CDR1 and CDR2 from the germline V gene are SGHTA and FQGNSA. The CDR3 coding sequence is TGTGCCAGCACCAGAGACAGGGGAACAGATACGCAGTATTTT. Translating it yields CASTRDRGTDTQYF. Variable domain in full (rest from reference TRBV7-2 and TRBJ2-3): GAGVSQSPSNKVTEKGKDVELRCDPISGHTALYWYRQSLGQGLEFLIYFQGNSAPDKSGLPSDRFSAERTGGSVSTLTIQRTQQEDSAVYLCASTRDRGTDTQYFGPGTRLTVL.

The V and J genes are TRBV4-2 and TRBJ2-3; a weak D match, TRBD2 (5 bases). Looked up from germline, CDR1 is LGHNA and CDR2 is YNFKEQ. The germline V and J ends were trimmed by 0 bases and 2 bases, with 24 bases remaining between them. This CDR3 has 20 residues. The CDR3 here is CASSQDRSLGRPPFTDTQYF. CDR3 nucleotide sequence: TGTGCCAGCAGCCAAGACAGGTCACTAGGGAGACCGCCGTTCACAGATACGCAGTATTTT.

The chain's CDR3 is CASSWGGGAVGETQYF. CDR3 DNA: TGTGCCAGCAGCTGGGGCGGGGGGGCCGTGGGAGAGACCCAGTACTTC. This chain connects TRBV5-6 to TRBJ2-5; TRBD2 matches 9 bases. The ends lost 3 bases at V and 4 bases at J; junction bases unmatched: 10. The CDR3 is 16 amino acids. Germline CDR1 is SGHDT and CDR2 is YYEEEE. Together with reference TRBV5-6 and TRBJ2-5, the CDR3 gives the full variable domain: DAGVTQSPTHLIKTRGQQVTLRCSPKSGHDTVSWYQQALGQGPQFIFQYYEEEERQRGNFPDRFSGHQFPNYSSELNVNALLLGDSALYLCASSWGGGAVGETQYFGPGTRLLVL.

The chain recombines TRBV19 with TRBJ1-5; D gene ambiguous. The CDR3 length is 15 residues. Germline CDR1 reads LNHDA; CDR2 reads SQIVND (reference sequence). The germline V and J ends were trimmed by 6 bases and 6 bases, with 18 bases remaining between them. The CDR3 spells CASRVRPSGSQPQHF. Written as DNA, the CDR3 is TGTGCCAGTAGAGTACGCCCTTCGGGGAGTCAGCCCCAGCATTTT.

A word on this clone: A read error may account for a junction end that differs from germline. CDR3 coding DNA: TGTGGGGGGGGCCGAGGCACTGAAGCTTTCTTT. As protein: CGGGRGTEAFF. V and J are TRBV29-1 and TRBJ1-1; perhaps TRBD1 as D (6 bases). CDR1 SQVTM and CDR2 ANQGSEA come from the germline V gene. The CDR3 is 11 residues long.

The genes are TRBV14 and TRBJ1-1; the D gene is possibly TRBD1 (5 bases). Trimming cost V 1 base and J 5 bases, with 14 bases left between them. The CDR3 covers 15 residues. Looked up from germline, CDR1 is SGHDN and CDR2 is FVKESK. The CDR3 sequence is CASSQVGGTGTEAFF. DNA for the CDR3: TGTGCCAGCAGCCAAGTGGGGGGGACTGGGACTGAAGCTTTCTTT. Complete variable domain (other parts from reference TRBV14 and TRBJ1-1): EAGVTQFPSHSVIEKGQTVTLRCDPISGHDNLYWYRRVMGKEIKFLLHFVKESKQDESGMPNNRFLAERTGGTYSTLKVQPAELEDSGVYFCASSQVGGTGTEAFFGQGTRLTVV.

The chain links TRBV5-3 to TRBJ2-7, with 7 bases matching TRBD1. TRBV5-3 is flagged as an ORF with uncertain function. V shed 3 bases, J shed 3 bases, and the junction held 9 bases outside the gene matches. The CDR3 spans 15 residues. CDR3 nucleotides: TGTGCCAGAAGCTCAGTACGGGACAGCGACTACGAGCAGTACTTC. This encodes CARSSVRDSDYEQYF.

The chain employs TRBV9 and TRBJ2-7; D is possibly TRBD1 (5 bases). The V gene lost 4 bases and the J gene lost 3 bases, with 14 bases spanning the gap. Germline CDR1 and CDR2: SGDLS and YYNGEE. The CDR3 covers 14 residues. Here the CDR3 reads CASSFGQGGYEQYF. The CDR3, as DNA: TGTGCCAGCAGCTTCGGACAAGGCGGCTACGAGCAGTACTTC. The complete variable domain, with remaining parts taken from reference TRBV9 and TRBJ2-7, reads DSGVTQTPKHLITATGQRVTLRCSPRSGDLSVYWYQQSLDQGLQFLIQYYNGEERAKGNILERFSAQQFPDLHSELNLSSLELGDSALYFCASSFGQGGYEQYFGPGTRLTVT.

A word on this clone: The junction differs from germline at one of its ends, possibly a read error. The rearrangement uses TRBV28 and TRBJ1-5; D gene unclear. Germline assignment: CDR1 MDHEN and CDR2 SYDVKM. This CDR3 has 14 residues. CDR3 sequence reads: CASRLMNSNRPQHF. The CDR3 coding sequence is TGTGCCAGCAGACTTATGAATAGCAATCGGCCCCAGCATTTT. The full variable domain, with the rest looked up from reference TRBV28 and TRBJ1-5, is DVKVTQSSRYLVKRTGEKVFLECVQDMDHENMFWYRQDPGLGLRLIYFSYDVKMKEKGDIPEGYSVSREKKERFSLILESASTNQTSMYLCASRLMNSNRPQHFGDGTRLSIL.

The rearrangement links TRBV5-1 to TRBJ1-4, with TRBD1 identical over 9 bases. Germline assignment: CDR1 SGHRS and CDR2 YFSETQ. V lost 4 bases to trimming and J lost 8 bases; unmatched junction nucleotides: 9. The length of the CDR3 is 15 residues. CDR3 nucleotides: TGCGCCAGCAGCCGGGGGGGGGACAGGGACGAAAAACTGTTTTTT. Translation: CASSRGGDRDEKLFF. The variable domain in full, with the rest retrieved from reference TRBV5-1 and TRBJ1-4, is KAGVTQTPRYLIKTRGQQVTLSCSPISGHRSVSWYQQTPGQGLQFLFEYFSETQRNKGNFPGRFSGRQFSNSRSEMNVSTLELGDSALYLCASSRGGDRDEKLFFGSGTQLSVL.

The genes are TRBV11-3 and TRBJ2-5; D remains ambiguous. The J call may be incorrect, as the DNA end agrees better with TRBJ2-7. This CDR3 has 14 amino acids. CDR1 and CDR2 (germline): SGHNT, YENEEA. The CDR3 here is CASSRNAGPYEQYF. The CDR3 nucleotides read TGTGCCAGCAGCCGAAATGCTGGTCCCTACGAGCAGTACTTC.

CDR3 DNA: TGCGCCAGCAGCTTGAGGACTAGCTACACCGGGGAGCTGTTTTTT. It is translated as CASSLRTSYTGELFF. The V and J genes are TRBV5-1 and TRBJ2-2, with 8 nucleotides matching TRBD2. This CDR3 has 15 amino acids. Unmatched junction bases numbered 2, after V lost 1 base and J lost 3 bases. Germline V gene data show CDR1 as SGHRS and CDR2 as YFSETQ.

V and J are TRBV7-2 and TRBJ1-2, with a weak D call TRBD1 (5 bases). V was shortened by 4 bases and J by 4 bases, with 19 bases between the two germline ends. The germline V gene has CDR1 SGHTA and CDR2 FQGNSA. The CDR3 consists of 16 residues. The CDR3 sequence: CASSSQRAGRGYGYTF. DNA of the CDR3: TGTGCCAGCAGCTCTCAACGCGCAGGGAGGGGCTATGGCTACACCTTC.

The rearrangement joins TRBV6-5 to TRBJ2-7, with 9 bases identical to TRBD1. Germline V gene sequence: CDR1 MNHEY, CDR2 SVGAGI. The CDR3 contains 14 residues. J gave up 6 bases and V 6 bases, and 9 bases lay outside the gene matches. CDR3 coding DNA: TGTGCCAGCAGACCCCCGGGACAGGGAGGCGAGCAGTACTTC. Translating it yields CASRPPGQGGEQYF.

This clone was detected a few times. V usage is TRBV15 and J usage is TRBJ2-1; D may be TRBD2 (7 bases). Germline loops: CDR1 LNHNV, CDR2 YYDKDF (reference sequence). V gave up 11 bases and J gave up 3 bases, with 17 bases separating them. There are 14 residues in the CDR3. Here the CDR3 DNA reads TGTGCCGTTGGGGGGGGCCCCCTCTACAATGAGCAGTTCTTC. It encodes CAVGGGPLYNEQFF.

This clone was seen only once. The rearrangement uses TRBV5-1 and TRBJ2-1; 7 nucleotides line up with TRBD1. Germline loops: CDR1 SGHRS, CDR2 YFSETQ. V was pared by 4 bases and J by 10 bases, with 8 bases of the junction left unmatched. The length of the CDR3 is 13 residues. This CDR3 is CASSPGTVEEQFF. CDR3 sequence (DNA): TGCGCCAGCAGCCCCGGGACAGTCGAGGAGCAGTTCTTC.

The gene calls are TRBV4-3 and TRBJ1-4; D not resolved. This CDR3 has 13 amino acids. The germline CDR1 and CDR2 sequences are LGHNA and YSLEER. The V gene lost 1 base and the J gene lost 10 bases, with 10 bases spanning the gap. DNA for the CDR3: TGCGCCAGCAGCCAAGTTCGGGAGGGAAAACTGTTTTTT. It is translated as CASSQVREGKLFF.